This passage covers 23 T cell receptor beta chains from one sample sequenced in a study of T cell responses to AZD1222 COVID-19 vaccine. Profiled with immunoSEQ multiplex PCR; TCRdb holds only in-frame clones, not every one. The sample lists 130,000 to 150,000 clones; around nine tenths were seen once. The sequencing here drew on peripheral blood, taken on day 0 of AZD1222 vaccination. These receptors all stem from an adult in good health.

CDR3 sequence (DNA): TGTGCCAGCAGTGAAATGACAGGGGATCAGCCCCAGCATTTT. This translates into CASSEMTGDQPQHF. The chain joins TRBV2 to TRBJ1-5, with TRBD1 identical over 8 bases. The CDR3 is made up of 14 amino acids. Germline CDR1 SNHLY, CDR2 FYNNEI. Trimming at V came to 2 bases and at J to 5 bases, leaving 2 bases not matched to a gene.

The chain uses TRBV5-6 and TRBJ1-4, with 7 positions matching TRBD1. The CDR3 has 15 residues. The junction had 11 bases not matched to a gene; V was cut back by 4 bases and J by 8 bases. Germline V gene data show CDR1 as SGHDT and CDR2 as YYEEEE. The CDR3 here is CASSPGDRVREKLFF. The DNA of the CDR3 is TGTGCCAGCAGCCCTGGAGACAGGGTAAGGGAAAAACTGTTTTTT.

The chain uses TRBV19 and TRBJ1-2; D is unclear. The germline V and J ends were trimmed by 1 base and 6 bases, with 9 bases remaining between them. The CDR3 consists of 13 residues. Germline V gene lookup returns CDR1 LNHDA and CDR2 SQIVND (reference sequence). The CDR3 DNA reads TGTGCCAGTAGTATAGTAACATCCAATGGCTACACCTTC. This gives the protein CASSIVTSNGYTF.

The chain combines TRBV21-1 with TRBJ1-6; the table's D call, TRBD1, was not checked against the DNA. TRBV21-1 is assigned pseudogene status. This CDR3 comprises 14 residues. The CDR3, as DNA: TGTGCCAGCAGGCACAGGGGTCGCAATTCACCCCTCCACTTT. Its translation is CASRHRGRNSPLHF.

The chain links TRBV11-2 to TRBJ2-7; D is uncertain. CDR1 is SGHAT, CDR2 FQNNGV, per germline. The CDR3 contains 13 residues. V dropped 2 bases and J dropped 4 bases, with 9 bases sitting between them. CDR3 DNA: TGTGCCAGCAGCTTATATGGGGTTTACGAGCAGTACTTC. Translation: CASSLYGVYEQYF.

The chain couples TRBV12-3 or TRBV12-4 to TRBJ2-3; no clear D. Trimming left V 6 bases short and J 7 bases short, with 8 bases between. CDR3 length: 11 residues. DNA of the CDR3: TGTGCCAGCAGCCACGATTATACGCAGTATTTT. It specifies CASSHDYTQYF.

The chain carries TRBV27 and TRBJ1-3; D gene ambiguous. Trimming took 3 bases from V and 0 from J, leaving 6 bases between them. Germline CDR1 and CDR2: MNHEY and SMNVEV (reference sequence). The CDR3 contains 14 residues. The CDR3 sequence: CASSLGPSGNTIYF. In DNA, the CDR3 is TGTGCCAGCAGTTTGGGTCCCTCTGGAAACACCATATATTTT.

The sample holds many counts of this clone. This sequence joins TRBV12-3 or TRBV12-4 and TRBJ1-1; D is undetermined. Deletions cut 3 bases from V and 1 base from J, with 3 bases between. The CDR3 length is 12 residues. This CDR3 is CASSFGNTEAFF. DNA for the CDR3: TGTGCCAGCAGTTTCGGGAACACTGAAGCTTTCTTT.

This chain uses TRBV6-6 with TRBJ1-5; D is ambiguous. V dropped 6 bases and J dropped 2 bases, with 26 bases sitting between them. CDR1 is MNHNY, CDR2 SVGAGI, per germline (reference sequence). CDR3 length equals 19 residues. This CDR3 reads CASSRRLVGPSWRNQPQHF. In nucleotides, the CDR3 is TGTGCCAGCAGCCGACGGCTTGTCGGACCGTCGTGGCGCAATCAGCCCCAGCATTTT.

The chain links TRBV7-2 to TRBJ2-3, with TRBD1 identical over 8 bases. V lost 0 bases, J lost 11 bases, and 10 bases stayed unmatched. The CDR3 runs 15 residues. The germline V gene encodes CDR1 SGHTA and CDR2 FQGNSA. In DNA form, the CDR3 reads TGTGCCAGCAGCTTAGCCGGGCAGGGGGCTAAGGGGCAGTATTTT. Its translation is CASSLAGQGAKGQYF. Full variable domain (missing parts from reference TRBV7-2 and TRBJ2-3): GAGVSQSPSNKVTEKGKDVELRCDPISGHTALYWYRQSLGQGLEFLIYFQGNSAPDKSGLPSDRFSAERTGGSVSTLTIQRTQQEDSAVYLCASSLAGQGAKGQYFGPGTRLTVL.

The chain has TRBV29-1 and TRBJ1-4, with D perhaps TRBD1 (6 bases). This CDR3 comprises 13 residues. V dropped 7 bases and J dropped 3 bases, with 12 bases sitting between them. CDR1 is SQVTM and CDR2 is ANQGSEA in the germline V gene. Here the CDR3 reads CSGYREANEKLFF. The CDR3 region has the DNA TGCAGCGGTTACAGGGAGGCTAATGAAAAACTGTTTTTT. Full variable domain (rest looked up from reference TRBV29-1 and TRBJ1-4): SAVISQKPSRDICQRGTSLTIQCQVDSQVTMMFWYRQQPGQSLTLIATANQGSEATYESGFVIDKFPISRPNLTFSTLTVSNMSPEDSSIYLCSGYREANEKLFFGSGTQLSVL.

The rearrangement links TRBV3-1 (or the pseudogene TRBV3-2) to TRBJ2-3, with unresolved D. There are 11 residues in the CDR3. The germline gives CDR1 LGHDT, CDR2 YNNKEL (reference sequence). V was pared by 1 base and J by 4 bases, with 0 bases between. CDR3 sequence reads: CASSQADTQYF. The CDR3 nucleotides read TGTGCCAGCAGCCAAGCAGATACGCAGTATTTT.

The V gene is TRBV6-5, the J gene TRBJ2-3, with TRBD1 matching over 8 bases. The CDR3 extends over 15 amino acids. Germline-derived CDR1 and CDR2 are MNHEY and SVGAGI. V gave up 6 bases and J gave up 5 bases; unmatched junction bases: 10. CDR3 sequence reads: CASSRTGYAGDTQYF. The CDR3 DNA sequence: TGTGCCAGCAGCCGGACAGGGTATGCGGGAGATACGCAGTATTTT.

V usage is TRBV10-3 and J usage is TRBJ2-5; 9 nucleotides align to TRBD2. Looked up from germline, CDR1 is ENHRY and CDR2 is SYGVKD. The CDR3 runs to 14 residues. The V and J ends lost 4 bases and 8 bases, in that order; junction bases with no gene match: 8. The CDR3 protein is CAISGDSGGSTQYF. CDR3 nucleotide sequence: TGTGCCATCAGTGGCGATAGCGGGGGTTCCACCCAGTACTTC.

This chain joins TRBV18 and TRBJ2-7, with TRBD2 matching over 7 bases. The CDR3 length is 16 residues. The junction had 8 bases not matched to a gene; V was cut back by 2 bases and J by 1 base. Germline V lookup: CDR1 KGHSH, CDR2 LQKENI. The CDR3 DNA reads as TGTGCCAGCTCACCAGGGGGGGGAGGGCCTTCCTACGAGCAGTACTTC. This sequence encodes CASSPGGGGPSYEQYF.

The chain carries TRBV5-1 and TRBJ1-2; TRBD1 aligns across 7 bases. Germline lookup yields CDR1 SGHRS and CDR2 YFSETQ. CDR3 length: 15 amino acids. After removal of 0 bases from V and 2 bases from J, the junction contained 4 bases not matched to a gene. CDR3 sequence: CASSLALRGNYGYTF. The CDR3 region has the DNA TGCGCCAGCAGCTTGGCTCTCAGGGGGAACTATGGCTACACCTTC.

The chain joins TRBV19 to TRBJ2-7, with TRBD1 matching over 8 bases. CDR3 length: 17 residues. V shed 3 bases and J 4 bases; nucleotides not matched to a gene: 14. Germline CDR1 reads LNHDA; CDR2 reads SQIVND (reference sequence). The CDR3 bases are TGTGCCAGTAGTATCGGGGCTCGGACAGGGCGTGGTTACGAGCAGTACTTC. This gives the protein CASSIGARTGRGYEQYF.

V and J are TRBV27 and TRBJ1-6; D uncertain. V was pared by 3 bases and J by 7 bases, with 10 bases between. Germline V gives CDR1 MNHEY, CDR2 SMNVEV (reference sequence). This CDR3 spans 14 amino acids. The chain's CDR3 is CASSFYSANSPLHF. The CDR3 region has the DNA TGTGCCAGCAGTTTTTACAGCGCAAATTCACCCCTCCACTTT.

The chain is built from TRBV2 and TRBJ1-3; unclear D gene. The CDR3 consists of 15 residues. V dropped 3 bases and J dropped 2 bases, with 11 bases sitting between them. CDR1 SNHLY and CDR2 FYNNEI come from the germline V gene. DNA for the CDR3: TGTGCCAGCAGTGAGTACGGTAAACCTGGAAACACCATATATTTT. Its translation: CASSEYGKPGNTIYF.

This chain joins TRBV6-8 and TRBJ1-2, with 7 bases lining up with TRBD1. This CDR3 is 14 amino acids long. Germline CDR1 MNHGY, CDR2 SAAAGT. After removal of 5 bases from V and 3 bases from J, the junction contained 6 bases not matched to a gene. The CDR3 DNA sequence: TGTGCCAGCAGTCAAACAGGGGCGGACTATGGCTACACCTTC. Protein product: CASSQTGADYGYTF.

This chain connects TRBV5-4 to TRBJ1-1; 7 bases are shared with TRBD1. Unmatched junction bases numbered 2, after V lost 2 bases and J lost 1 base. The CDR3 is made up of 14 amino acids. Germline loops: CDR1 SGHNT, CDR2 YYREEE (reference sequence). CDR3 loop: CASSLYRGNTEAFF. The CDR3 DNA reads TGTGCCAGCAGCTTATACAGGGGGAACACTGAAGCTTTCTTT.

The chain employs TRBV4-3 and TRBJ1-4; D may be TRBD1 (6 bases). V dropped 4 bases and J dropped 4 bases, with 19 bases sitting between them. The CDR3 is 17 amino acids. Germline CDR1 LGHNA, CDR2 YSLEER. The CDR3 region is CASSLQWPGAGNEKLFF. The CDR3 DNA reads as TGCGCCAGCAGCCTGCAGTGGCCGGGGGCGGGTAATGAAAAACTGTTTTTT.

V is TRBV24-1 and J is TRBJ2-7; D is unclear. The germline V gene has CDR1 KGHDR and CDR2 SFDVKD. The CDR3 totals 15 residues. The V end lost 2 bases, the J end lost 4 bases, and 14 bases lay between the germline ends. DNA of the CDR3: TGTGCCACCAGTGATTCGGCCAGAGGCCCGTACGAGCAGTACTTC. It translates to CATSDSARGPYEQYF.